Described below is a single TCR beta chain sequence and its context. The antigen remains undetermined. These data belong to a study of cytomegalovirus exposure and HLA in healthy donors. Broader study findings: Some TCR beta chains (164 of them) were listed as cytomegalovirus-associated.

Healthy bone marrow donors made up the cohort. In the PCR, 60 Vbeta and 13 Jbeta primers were used. Profiling relied on immunoSEQ multiplex PCR, and the TCRdb table lists in-frame clones only, not all of them. The table shows about 200,000 clones, with roughly 68% occurring only once. This TCR was recovered from a woman in her twenties or thirties in good health and CMV-seronegative. The material sequenced was PBMCs.

CDR3 region: CASSYGQGDGYTF. The CDR3 DNA sequence: TGTGCCAGTAGCTACGGACAGGGAGATGGCTACACCTTC. This chain joins TRBV19 and TRBJ1-2, with 8 positions matching TRBD1. After removal of 6 bases from V and 6 bases from J, the junction contained 6 bases not matched to a gene. The CDR3 has 13 residues. Germline assignment: CDR1 LNHDA and CDR2 SQIVND (reference sequence).